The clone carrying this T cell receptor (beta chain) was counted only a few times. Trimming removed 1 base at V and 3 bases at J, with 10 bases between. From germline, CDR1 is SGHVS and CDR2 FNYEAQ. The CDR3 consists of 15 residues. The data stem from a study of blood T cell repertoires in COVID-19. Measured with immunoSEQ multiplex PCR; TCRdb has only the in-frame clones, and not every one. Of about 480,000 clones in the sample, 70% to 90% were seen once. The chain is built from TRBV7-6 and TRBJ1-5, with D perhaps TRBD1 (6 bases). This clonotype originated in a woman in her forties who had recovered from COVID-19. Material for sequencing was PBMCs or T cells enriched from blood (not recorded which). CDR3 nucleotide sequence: TGTGCCAGCAGCTTAGGGGGGCAGTACAATCAGCCCCAGCATTTT. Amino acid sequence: CASSLGGQYNQPQHF.